One T cell receptor (beta chain) is described in this entry. The sequence runs out 3 residues before the end of the CDR3; the remainder is reconstructed from the germline J gene. Using immunoSEQ multiplex PCR, the repertoire was profiled, and TCRdb retains in-frame clones only, with some absent. Its listing shows about 32,000 clones. This specimen comes from a study of T cells in women clearing cervical HPV infection. Study at large: Women with histologically confirmed HPV16-related CIN3 or worse, 2 with invasive cancer, served as cases. Case blood was drawn when the lesion was first found; control blood after infection became undetectable.

CDR3 length: 15 amino acids. CDR1 and CDR2 (germline): SGHNT, YYREEE (reference sequence). The sequenced material came from blood buffy coat. The chain is built from TRBV5-4 and TRBJ1-4; possibly TRBD1 for D (5 bases). This sequence originates from a woman aged 18-70 years with a cervical HPV16 infection that either progressed to CIN3+ or cleared (not recorded which). The DNA read from the CDR3 is TGTGCCAGCAGCAGGGGTGTCTCTGGGGCCAACGTA. As protein: CASSRGVSGANV. The whole CDR3 protein is CASSRGVSGANVLFF.